These T cell receptor beta chains were read from a single sample in a study of T cell responses to AZD1222 COVID-19 vaccine. Some clones are missing from TCRdb's copy, which holds only in-frame ones; the method was immunoSEQ multiplex PCR. This table holds more than 150,000 clones, about nine tenths found once. The material sequenced was peripheral blood, taken 28 days after the second AZD1222 dose. The receptors stem from an adult who received the AZD1222 COVID-19 vaccine. Both conserved end residues are part of each CDR3. Each record gives: D gene, J gene, clone size, V gene, CDR3 DNA, CDR3 protein. D genes are given only for firm matches. The size field is filled for only some rows; it gives once, few, many or a size class.

>NA|TRBJ1-6|NA|TRBV28
TGTGCCAGCAGTGTACGTGGGGGGGTTTCACCCCTCCACTTT
CASSVRGGVSPLHF
>NA|TRBJ1-3|once|TRBV18
TGTGCCAGCTCACCAGGGGCAACCTCTGGAAACACCATATATTTT
CASSPGATSGNTIYF
>NA|TRBJ1-1|NA|TRBV28
TGTGCCAGCAGTTTACGGAACACTGAAGCTTTCTTT
CASSLRNTEAFF
>NA|TRBJ2-1|NA|TRBV19
TGTGCCAGTAGAGTTACGAGCTCCTACAATGAGCAGTTCTTC
CASRVTSSYNEQFF
>TRBD1|TRBJ2-1|NA|TRBV6-5
TGTGCCAGCAGTATATTAAGGGGGCGCGGTAATGAGCAGTTCTTC
CASSILRGRGNEQFF
>TRBD2|TRBJ2-1|once|TRBV7-2
TGTGCCAGCAGCTCTCGAAGCCTAGGGCTAGCGGGACCCGCCAAGTTCTTC
CASSSRSLGLAGPAKFF
>NA|TRBJ2-7|NA|TRBV28
TGTGCCAGCTTAGATCGGGCCTACGAGCAGTACTTC
CASLDRAYEQYF
>TRBD1|TRBJ1-6|NA|TRBV6-5
TGTGCCAGCAGCTTCGGACAGGCGTTCCCCCTCCACTTT
CASSFGQAFPLHF
>NA|TRBJ1-1|NA|TRBV19
TGTGCCAGTATGCTCGGGAACAGTGTCACTGAAGCTTTCTTT
CASMLGNSVTEAFF
>TRBD1|TRBJ1-2|NA|TRBV19
TGTGCCAGTAGGAGCCCCGGACAGGGGTACTATGGCTACACCTTC
CASRSPGQGYYGYTF
>NA|TRBJ1-6|NA|TRBV7-9
TGTGCCAGCAGCTCTTCGGAGAGCTCCTATAATTCACCCCTCCACTTT
CASSSSESSYNSPLHF
>NA|TRBJ1-3|NA|TRBV3-1/TRBV3-2
TGTGCCAGCAGCCAAGAGGGCTCTGGAAACACCATATATTTT
CASSQEGSGNTIYF
>NA|TRBJ2-7|NA|TRBV6-5
TGTGCCAGCAGTTACGCATACGGGACCGAGCAGTACTTC
CASSYAYGTEQYF
>TRBD2|TRBJ2-1|NA|TRBV4-3
TGCGCCAGCAGCCAAGGGGTAGCGGGAAAATACAATGAGCAGTTCTTC
CASSQGVAGKYNEQFF
>NA|TRBJ1-2|NA|TRBV3-1/TRBV3-2
TGTGCCAGCAGCCAAGATGGGACCCCTGCCTACACCTTC
CASSQDGTPAYTF
>NA|TRBJ2-7|NA|TRBV4-1
TGCGCCAGCAGCCAAGGAGTGGACTACGAGCAGTACTTC
CASSQGVDYEQYF
>NA|TRBJ2-3|NA|TRBV28
TGTGCCAGCAGTTTAACAGGGTTCCGCACAGATACGCAGTATTTT
CASSLTGFRTDTQYF
>NA|TRBJ1-1|NA|TRBV2
TGTGCCAGCCTTCAGGACCTTCCTAACACTGAAGCTTTCTTT
CASLQDLPNTEAFF
>NA|TRBJ1-2|once|TRBV6-1
TGTGCCAGCAGTGAATATGGATGGGGCAGGGAGGACTATGGCTACACCTTC
CASSEYGWGREDYGYTF
>NA|TRBJ1-3|NA|TRBV28
TGTGCCAGCACCCTAGGGGCTGGAAACACCATATATTTT
CASTLGAGNTIYF
>TRBD2|TRBJ2-4|NA|TRBV11-3
TGTGCCAGCAGCCCTGGGGGGGAAATAGCCAAAAACATTCAGTACTTC
CASSPGGEIAKNIQYF
>NA|TRBJ2-1|NA|TRBV29-1
TGCAGCGTCACCGGGCTCGAGACCTATGAGCAGTTCTTC
CSVTGLETYEQFF
>TRBD2|TRBJ2-5|NA|TRBV4-1
TGCGCCAGCAGCCAACGACTAGCGGGAGGCCGCGAAGAGACCCAGTACTTC
CASSQRLAGGREETQYF
>NA|TRBJ2-7|NA|TRBV19
TGTGCCAGTAGTCTAGCGCAAACCTACGAGCAGTACTTC
CASSLAQTYEQYF
>NA|TRBJ2-1|NA|TRBV27
TGTGCCAGCAGTTTATCGCTGGCGAATGAGCAGTTCTTC
CASSLSLANEQFF
>NA|TRBJ2-2|few|TRBV23-1
TGCGCCAGCAGCCCCGAATCGGGTATAGGGCGAACCGGGGAGCTGTTTTTT
CASSPESGIGRTGELFF
>NA|TRBJ1-5|NA|TRBV10-2
TGCGCCAGCAGTGAGTCGCCCGGGTGGAGCAATCAGCCCCAGCATTTT
CASSESPGWSNQPQHF
>NA|TRBJ1-5|NA|TRBV7-2
TGTGCCAGCAGCTTAGGGGCAGTGAATCAGCCCCAGCATTTT
CASSLGAVNQPQHF
>NA|TRBJ1-4|few|TRBV5-8
TGTGCCAGCAGCTTGGAGGCGTGGGGTATCGGTGAAAAACTGTTTTTT
CASSLEAWGIGEKLFF
>NA|TRBJ2-7|NA|TRBV4-1
TGCGCCAGCAGCCAAGAGGTGCTAGTCCCCGGGCAGTACTTC
CASSQEVLVPGQYF
>NA|TRBJ1-2|NA|TRBV28
TGTGCCAGCAGTCCTGCCCACCCATTACCGAGTAGCTATGGCTACACCTTC
CASSPAHPLPSSYGYTF
>TRBD2|TRBJ2-7|NA|TRBV29-1
TGCAGCGCTAGCGGCTCCTACGAGCAGTACTTC
CSASGSYEQYF
>NA|TRBJ2-7|NA|TRBV6-2/TRBV6-3
TGTGCCAGCAGTGAGGCCGGGGGAGGATACGAGCAGTACTTC
CASSEAGGGYEQYF
>TRBD2|TRBJ2-2|NA|TRBV19
TGTGCCAGTAGTATAGATCGGACTAGAAAGACCGGGGAGCTGTTTTTT
CASSIDRTRKTGELFF
>NA|TRBJ1-4|NA|TRBV28
TGTGCCAGCAGCGTTGTCTCTGAAAAACTGTTTTTT
CASSVVSEKLFF
>NA|TRBJ1-1|NA|TRBV6-5
TGTGCCAGCAGTTACGCAGGGAAAGCTTTCTTT
CASSYAGKAFF
>NA|TRBJ2-7|NA|TRBV7-9
TGTGCCAGCAGCTTAGGAGAGCCTTCAGACAGCTCTATCTCCTACGAGCAGTACTTC
CASSLGEPSDSSISYEQYF
>TRBD1|TRBJ1-5|NA|TRBV28
TGTGCCAGCAGCCAGGGGGCAGACAATCAGCCCCAGCATTTT
CASSQGADNQPQHF
>NA|TRBJ1-6|NA|TRBV28
TGTGCCAGCAGAATCCGGGCCTCACTCCTCCACTTT
CASRIRASLLHF
>TRBD2|TRBJ2-7|NA|TRBV4-2
TGTGCCAGCAGCCAATTTAGCGGGGACACCTACGAGCAGTACTTC
CASSQFSGDTYEQYF
>NA|TRBJ2-3|NA|TRBV6-5
TGTGCCAGCACCCCCGTTTCTAGCACAGATACGCAGTATTTT
CASTPVSSTDTQYF
>NA|TRBJ2-1|few|TRBV19
TGTGCCAGTAGCTTAGGGGGGTCTTGGCCCAGTGAGCAGTTCTTC
CASSLGGSWPSEQFF
>NA|TRBJ1-4|NA|TRBV28
TGTGCCAGCATGCAGGGGCAGGGGAATGAAAAACTGTTTTTT
CASMQGQGNEKLFF
>TRBD1|TRBJ2-2|NA|TRBV9
TGTGCCAGCAGCGTACAAGGGACAGGGGGGACCGGGGAGCTGTTTTTT
CASSVQGTGGTGELFF
>NA|TRBJ1-1|NA|TRBV7-9
TGTGCCAGCAGCAGCCACTCGGGTTTCACTGAAGCTTTCTTT
CASSSHSGFTEAFF
>NA|TRBJ1-2|NA|TRBV28
TGTGCCAGCAGCATACCCCTCGTCCAGGGTTCCTATGGCTACACCTTC
CASSIPLVQGSYGYTF
>NA|TRBJ1-4|NA|TRBV12-3/TRBV12-4
TGTGCCAGCAGTTTAGGGCTTAAACTGTTTTTT
CASSLGLKLFF
>NA|TRBJ2-7|NA|TRBV28
TGTGCCAGCAGTTTATATTCCCGGGGCAGGGCCTACGAGCAGTACTTC
CASSLYSRGRAYEQYF
>NA|TRBJ1-2|NA|TRBV3-1/TRBV3-2
TGTGCCAGCAGTATGGCGGTAGACTATGGCTACACCTTC
CASSMAVDYGYTF
>NA|TRBJ2-3|NA|TRBV6-4
TGTGCCAGCAGTGACTCCGGCGGTCCAGGGTCGGGAGATACGCAGTATTTT
CASSDSGGPGSGDTQYF
>NA|TRBJ1-2|NA|TRBV7-9
TGTGCCAGCAGCTTAGCGGTCAGGGACTATGGCTACACCTTC
CASSLAVRDYGYTF
>TRBD1|TRBJ1-5|NA|TRBV27
TGTGCCAGCAGTAACAGGGGGGCTGGTCAGCCCCAGCATTTT
CASSNRGAGQPQHF
>NA|TRBJ2-5|NA|TRBV10-3
TGTGCCAGGCAAAGGGAGACCCAGTACTTC
CARQRETQYF
>TRBD2|TRBJ2-6|NA|TRBV7-3
TGTGCCAGCAGCCCAACTAGCGTCTCTGGGGCCAACGTCCTGACTTTC
CASSPTSVSGANVLTF
>NA|TRBJ2-2|NA|TRBV5-1
TGCGCCAGCAGCTTAAGCTGGGACGGGGAGCTGTTTTTT
CASSLSWDGELFF
>NA|TRBJ2-7|NA|TRBV5-7
TGTGCCAGCATCGGAACGATATCCTACGAGCAGTACTTC
CASIGTISYEQYF
>NA|TRBJ1-4|NA|TRBV11-2
TGTGCCAGCAGCTTAGGACCCCGATGGGCTAATGAAAAACTGTTTTTT
CASSLGPRWANEKLFF
>NA|TRBJ1-6|few|TRBV7-2
TGTGCCAGCACCTTTGGGGGACGGATCCGATCACCCCTCCACTTT
CASTFGGRIRSPLHF
>NA|TRBJ1-1|NA|TRBV19
TGTGCCAGTACCTTCACTGGAGGAGCTTTCTTT
CASTFTGGAFF